The clone carrying this T cell receptor (beta chain) was counted a single time. The data stem from a study of T cells in Graves' hyperthyroidism and ophthalmopathy. TCR beta CDR3 sequences were amplified from RNA transcripts. A first-round RT-PCR of the TCR CDR3 used the HTBI primer set. TCRdb passed the multiplex PCR reads through MiXCR, listing each CDR3 protein once. The sample has approximately 690,000 distinct CDR3 sequences; more than 12% are singletons. CDR1 SGHAT and CDR2 FQNNGV come from the germline V gene. With 8 bases removed from V and 6 bases from J, the gap between germline ends came to 16 bases. The CDR3 loop spans 13 amino acids.

This sequence originates from a woman between 45 and 60 years old with Graves' ophthalmopathy. The sequencing sample was made of blood. V usage is TRBV11-2 and J usage is TRBJ1-1; D perhaps matches TRBD1 (6 bases). In DNA form, the CDR3 reads TGTGCCAGCGGACAAGCAGGGGATGCTGAAGCTTTCTTT. Translating it yields CASGQAGDAEAFF.